Listed below are T cell receptor beta chains from one sample, sequenced in a study of OX40 agonist ivuxolimab in advanced cancers. Sequenced by immunoSEQ multiplex PCR; TCRdb stores in-frame clones only, minus some. The sample lists 82,000 or so clones, roughly 89% occurring once. The sample was CD4+ or CD8+ T cells sorted from blood, taken in a trial of the OX40 agonist ivuxolimab. The receptor set was obtained from an adult with an advanced solid tumor such as melanoma, head and neck, liver or kidney cancer. The CDR3 runs from the conserved cysteine through the conserved F or W. A D gene is named only where the DNA matches it firmly. The size field is filled for only some rows; it gives once, few, many or a size class.

>-|TRBV4-2|-|TRBJ2-3
TGTGCCAGCAGCCAAGATTTTATGGCGGAGCTCACAGATACGCAGTATTTT
CASSQDFMAELTDTQYF
>-|TRBV5-1|-|TRBJ2-1
TGCGCCAGCGCTCCGAACAGCGGAGACTACAATGAGCAGTTCTTC
CASAPNSGDYNEQFF
>-|TRBV30|TRBD1|TRBJ2-2
TGTGCCTGGAGTGGGAGAACAGGGGGCATCGGGGAGCTGTTTTTT
CAWSGRTGGIGELFF
>-|TRBV2|-|TRBJ1-2
TGTGCCAGCACCAATAGGCAGAGCTATGGCTACACCTTC
CASTNRQSYGYTF
>-|TRBV6-5|TRBD1|TRBJ2-1
TGTGCCAGCAGTTTCCTCGCAGGGGGTAATGAGCAGTTCTTC
CASSFLAGGNEQFF
>-|TRBV1|-|TRBJ2-1
TGCACCAGCAGCCAAAACGGGAGCTCCTACAATGAGCAGTTCTTC
CTSSQNGSSYNEQFF
>-|TRBV6-4|-|TRBJ1-4
TGTGCCAGCAGCCCGGGACTGGGAAAACTGTTTTTT
CASSPGLGKLFF
>-|TRBV10-1|TRBD2|TRBJ2-1
TGCGCCAGCTCACTAGCGGGAGGGCCAGGTGAGCAGTTCTTC
CASSLAGGPGEQFF
>-|TRBV30|TRBD2|TRBJ2-3
TGTGCCTGGAGCGGGGGACTAGCGGGAGTCGGGAATACGCAGTATTTT
CAWSGGLAGVGNTQYF
>-|TRBV11-2|-|TRBJ2-5
TGTGCCAGCAGCTGGGATACGGAGACCCAGTACTTC
CASSWDTETQYF
>once|TRBV19|-|TRBJ1-3
TGTGCCAGTAGTATTAAAGTCATCTCTGGAAACACCATATATTTT
CASSIKVISGNTIYF
>once|TRBV6-5|TRBD1|TRBJ1-6
TGTGCCAGCAGTTCCACAGGGGGAGAGGGTAATTCACCCCTCCACTTT
CASSSTGGEGNSPLHF
>-|TRBV9|TRBD2|TRBJ2-5
TGTGCCAGCAGCGGTTCGGGACTAGCGGGAGTCCGAGCCGGGGAGACCCAGTACTTC
CASSGSGLAGVRAGETQYF
>once|TRBV10-1|-|TRBJ2-7
TGCGCCAGCAGTAAGGACAGCTCCTCTCTCTACGAGCAGTACTTC
CASSKDSSSLYEQYF
>-|TRBV7-2|-|TRBJ2-5
TGTGCCAGCAGCTTAGAGGTTAGGGTGGCCCAGTACTTC
CASSLEVRVAQYF
>-|TRBV5-1|-|TRBJ2-7
TGCGCCAGCAGCTTGGGAATCTACGAGCAGTACTTC
CASSLGIYEQYF
>-|TRBV7-2|-|TRBJ2-3
TGTGCCAGCAGCTTAGGCATGCGGTCGACGGAGGATACGCAGTATTTT
CASSLGMRSTEDTQYF
>-|TRBV6-4|-|TRBJ2-1
TGTGCCAGCAGTGTATCAGGACAGAGAAATGAGCAGTTCTTC
CASSVSGQRNEQFF
>-|TRBV6-1|-|TRBJ2-3
TGTGCCAGCAGTGTAGGGAATAGGGCAGATACGCAGTATTTT
CASSVGNRADTQYF
>-|TRBV28|-|TRBJ2-7
TGTGCCAGCAGGTCCTGGGTTGGGCGCTCCTACGAGCAGTACTTC
CASRSWVGRSYEQYF
>once|TRBV5-4|-|TRBJ2-2
TGTGCCAGCAGCGTGGGTAGGGGGGGCACCGGGGAGCTGTTTTTT
CASSVGRGGTGELFF
>few|TRBV30|-|TRBJ1-3
TGTGCCTGGAGTGTGCCCGGAAACACCATATATTTT
CAWSVPGNTIYF
>-|TRBV6-1|-|TRBJ1-5
TGTGCCAGCAGTGAGCACCTTAGCAATCAGCCCCAGCATTTT
CASSEHLSNQPQHF
>-|TRBV18|-|TRBJ2-2
TGTGCCAGCTCACCAGGACAGTCCGGGGAGCTGTTTTTT
CASSPGQSGELFF
>-|TRBV7-9|TRBD1|TRBJ1-1
TGTGCCAGCAGCTTAGTGGCCTTGGGACAGGGAATTCCTGAAGCTTTCTTT
CASSLVALGQGIPEAFF
>-|TRBV6-6|TRBD1|TRBJ1-1
TGTGCCAGCAGTCACAGGGGCGGCACTGAAGCTTTCTTT
CASSHRGGTEAFF
>-|TRBV6-5|TRBD1|TRBJ1-1
TGTGCCAGCATTAGGGGGCAGGCTGAAGCTTTCTTT
CASIRGQAEAFF
>once|TRBV5-1|-|TRBJ1-1
TGCGCCAGCAGCCCCGCGCAAACTATAACTGAAGCTTTCTTT
CASSPAQTITEAFF
>-|TRBV5-5|-|TRBJ2-5
TGTGCCAGCAGCTTTGACACCGCTAACGGGGAGACCCAGTACTTC
CASSFDTANGETQYF
>-|TRBV4-1|-|TRBJ2-5
TGCGCCAGCAGCCAAGATGAGGCGAGCGCAGGTGAAGAGACCCAGTACTTC
CASSQDEASAGEETQYF
>-|TRBV10-1|-|TRBJ2-3
TGCGCCAGCAGTGACACCCCGCCGGGAGATGGAGATACGCAGTATTTT
CASSDTPPGDGDTQYF
>-|TRBV5-1|-|TRBJ1-5
TGCGCCAGCAGCTTGGAGGGAAATAGCAATCAGCCCCAGCATTTT
CASSLEGNSNQPQHF